Listed below are T cell receptor beta chains from one sample, sequenced in a study of shared clonotypes between healthy human individuals. Profiled with immunoSEQ multiplex PCR; TCRdb holds only in-frame clones, not every one. The sample lists more than 2,000,000 clones; more than 90% were seen once. Sequencing used naive CD4+ T cells sorted from blood. The source of these receptors is a young man in good health. Each CDR3 is given with its conserved first and last residue. D genes are given only for firm matches. The size of a clone is reported for some rows only, either as once, few or many, or as a class for expanded clones.

v_call,clone_size,d_call,j_call,cdr3_nt,cdr3_aa
TRBV28,once,TRBD2,TRBJ2-1,TGTGCCAGACGGGGGGGGTTAAATGAGCAGTTCTTC,CARRGGLNEQFF
TRBV7-2,.,TRBD2,TRBJ2-5,TGTGCCAGCAGCTTGGTACGCGCTAGCGGGAGCTTAGAGACCCAGTACTTC,CASSLVRASGSLETQYF
TRBV4-3,.,.,TRBJ2-5,TGCGCCAGCAGCCAAGATAGGAACCAAGCCCAAGAGACCCAGTACTTC,CASSQDRNQAQETQYF
TRBV4-3,.,TRBD1,TRBJ1-5,TGCGCCAGCAGCCAAGGCCTAGGGACAGGGCGTCAGCCCCAGCATTTT,CASSQGLGTGRQPQHF
TRBV5-1,.,TRBD1,TRBJ2-4,TGCGCCAGCAGCTTGGGACAGGGCAAAAACATTCAGTACTTC,CASSLGQGKNIQYF
TRBV14,.,TRBD2,TRBJ2-7,TGTGCCAGCAGCCACCTAGCGGGGATTTACGAGCAGTACTTC,CASSHLAGIYEQYF
TRBV2,.,TRBD2,TRBJ2-5,TGTGCCAGCAGTGATAGCGGGAGGGCTCAAGAGACCCAGTACTTC,CASSDSGRAQETQYF
TRBV19,.,TRBD2,TRBJ2-3,TGTGCCAGTAGGAGTAGCGGGAGCACAGATACGCAGTATTTT,CASRSSGSTDTQYF
TRBV6-6,.,TRBD1,TRBJ1-6,TGTGCCAGCAGTCCGACAGGGGGGAGCTCACCCCTCCACTTT,CASSPTGGSSPLHF
TRBV6-5,.,.,TRBJ2-3,TGTGCCAGCGGCGGGTCCCTCGGTACGCAGTATTTT,CASGGSLGTQYF
TRBV19,once,.,TRBJ2-6,TGTGCCAGTAGCTCTGGGGCCAACGTCCTGACTTTC,CASSSGANVLTF
TRBV29-1,.,TRBD2,TRBJ2-5,TGCAGCGTTGAAGGGACTAGCGGCCAAGAGACCCAGTACTTC,CSVEGTSGQETQYF
TRBV6-1,once,.,TRBJ1-3,TGTGCCAGCAGTGAAGGGGCCCACACCATATATTTT,CASSEGAHTIYF
TRBV27,.,TRBD1,TRBJ2-7,TGTGCCAGCAGTCAAATTCACAGGGGAGCCTACGAGCAGTACTTC,CASSQIHRGAYEQYF
TRBV5-6,.,TRBD1,TRBJ2-1,TGTGCCAGCAGCAGAATGGACAGGGTTAATGAGCAGTTCTTC,CASSRMDRVNEQFF
TRBV19,.,TRBD1,TRBJ1-1,TGTGCCAGTAGTTTGCTGACAGGGGTTGATGAAGCTTTCTTT,CASSLLTGVDEAFF
TRBV7-2,once,.,TRBJ2-7,TGTGCCAGCAGCTTAGGGGGGTCCGGGGCCTACGAGCAGTACTTC,CASSLGGSGAYEQYF
TRBV6-5,.,.,TRBJ2-7,TGTGCCAGCAGTCTCAGGAACGAGCAGTACTTC,CASSLRNEQYF
TRBV18,.,TRBD1,TRBJ2-2,TGTGCCAGCTCCCCTAGGACAGGGAACACCGGGGAGCTGTTTTTT,CASSPRTGNTGELFF
TRBV7-2,once,.,TRBJ1-2,TGTGCCAGCAGCTCCGGGATCCTTTATGGCTACACCTTC,CASSSGILYGYTF
TRBV6-1,.,TRBD1,TRBJ1-3,TGTGCCAGCAGTGAGTCGACAGGGTACAGCTCTGGAAACACCATATATTTT,CASSESTGYSSGNTIYF
TRBV5-6,.,.,TRBJ2-7,TGTGCCAGCAGCTTGGAGTGGGGCGGCGAGCAGTACTTC,CASSLEWGGEQYF
TRBV19,.,TRBD1,TRBJ1-2,TGTGCCAGTAGTATAGGAGGGGGCGACTATGGCTACACCTTC,CASSIGGGDYGYTF
TRBV30,.,.,TRBJ2-6,TGTGCCTGGACTTCTGGGGCCAACGTCCTGACTTTC,CAWTSGANVLTF
TRBV9,once,TRBD2,TRBJ2-3,TGTGCCAGCAGCGTAGGGACTAGCGGGCTTTGGGGTACGCAGTATTTT,CASSVGTSGLWGTQYF
TRBV5-1,.,.,TRBJ2-1,TGCGCCAGCAGCTTGGCCGGGCGGGACTGGAAGAACAATGAGCAGTTCTTC,CASSLAGRDWKNNEQFF
TRBV7-9,few,TRBD1,TRBJ1-2,TGTGCCAGCAGCCCTTTCCCGACAGGGGGCGAGAGCTACACCTTC,CASSPFPTGGESYTF
TRBV30,.,.,TRBJ1-3,TGTGCCTGGATGGGGAGTGGAAACACCATATATTTT,CAWMGSGNTIYF
TRBV11-2,.,.,TRBJ1-4,TGTGCCAGCAGCTTAGAATGGGGTATTGAAAAACTGTTTTTT,CASSLEWGIEKLFF
TRBV6-1,.,TRBD2,TRBJ2-7,TGTGCCAGCAATACCGGACTAGCGGTATCCTACGAGCAGTACTTC,CASNTGLAVSYEQYF
TRBV7-3,once,TRBD2,TRBJ2-1,TGTGCCAGCAGCCGTAGCGGGGGAGGATACAATGAGCAGTTCTTC,CASSRSGGGYNEQFF
TRBV2,.,TRBD1,TRBJ2-5,TGTGCCAGCAGCGGGACAGGGGGCTGGCAAGAGACCCAGTACTTC,CASSGTGGWQETQYF
TRBV28,.,.,TRBJ2-3,TGTGCCAGCAGTTCCTCTGGGGTGGGGCCAGATACGCAGTATTTT,CASSSSGVGPDTQYF
TRBV6-1,.,.,TRBJ2-2,TGTGCCAGCAGTGAAGGTGGTAAAACCCTCACCGGGGAGCTGTTTTTT,CASSEGGKTLTGELFF
TRBV2,few,TRBD1,TRBJ1-1,TGTGCCAGCCACTGGGGACAGGGTTACACTGAAGCTTTCTTT,CASHWGQGYTEAFF
TRBV6-1,once,TRBD2,TRBJ2-1,TGTGCCAGCAACCCCGGGGGGGCTAATGAGCAGTTCTTC,CASNPGGANEQFF
TRBV10-3,.,TRBD2,TRBJ2-5,TGTGCCATCAGTGAGTCGTTGGGGACGGGGGGCCAAGAGACCCAGTACTTC,CAISESLGTGGQETQYF
TRBV5-1,.,TRBD2,TRBJ2-7,TGCGCCAGCAGCTTCAGCCCCACTAGCGGGAGCCCCTACGAGCAGTACTTC,CASSFSPTSGSPYEQYF
TRBV28,.,.,TRBJ1-1,TGTGCCAGCAGTTTTCGGGCAGGAGAAGCTTTCTTT,CASSFRAGEAFF
TRBV30,few,.,TRBJ1-5,TGTGCCTGGAGTAAGGACCTTAGCAATCAGCCCCAGCATTTT,CAWSKDLSNQPQHF
TRBV19,.,.,TRBJ2-6,TGTGCCAGTAGCGACAGGAAATCGACCCTCTCTGGGGCCAACGTCCTGACTTTC,CASSDRKSTLSGANVLTF
TRBV18,.,.,TRBJ2-2,TGTGCCAGCTCTCCCTGGGGCCAGATCGCGAACACCGGGGAGCTGTTTTTT,CASSPWGQIANTGELFF
TRBV4-3,.,TRBD1,TRBJ2-3,TGCGCCAGCAGCCCCGGGACAGGGGCCGCCCCTTACACAGATACGCAGTATTTT,CASSPGTGAAPYTDTQYF
TRBV6-5,.,.,TRBJ1-1,TGTGCCAGCGCCCGGGCGGCCACTGAAGCTTTCTTT,CASARAATEAFF
TRBV28,.,TRBD1,TRBJ2-7,TGTGCCAGCAGGGATGGACAGGCCTACGAGCAGTACTTC,CASRDGQAYEQYF
TRBV7-8,once,TRBD2,TRBJ2-1,TGTGCCAGCAGCGGGGGGCTAGCGGGGACCAACAATGAGCAGTTCTTC,CASSGGLAGTNNEQFF
TRBV2,.,.,TRBJ2-5,TGTGCCAGCAGTGGGGGCGGAGAGACCCAGTACTTC,CASSGGGETQYF
TRBV4-1,.,TRBD1,TRBJ2-6,TGCGCCAGCAGCCCAGGGGGCGTCTCTGGGGCCAACGTCCTGACTTTC,CASSPGGVSGANVLTF
TRBV4-3,once,.,TRBJ2-7,TGCGCCAGCAGCCAAGAACCCCAGGCCGCCTACGAGCAGTACTTC,CASSQEPQAAYEQYF
TRBV19,few,.,TRBJ1-5,TGTGCCAGTAGTCTCAGTACCAGGGGACAGCCCCAGCATTTT,CASSLSTRGQPQHF
TRBV9,.,TRBD2,TRBJ2-3,TGTGCCAGCAGCGTAGACGGACTAGCGGGAGGGAGCACAGATACGCAGTATTTT,CASSVDGLAGGSTDTQYF
TRBV2,.,.,TRBJ1-1,TGTGCCAGCACTGACAGGCTCGGCACTGAAGCTTTCTTT,CASTDRLGTEAFF
TRBV7-9,.,TRBD2,TRBJ2-1,TGTGCCAGCAGCTTAGCGCGGACTAGACTCAATGAGCAGTTCTTC,CASSLARTRLNEQFF